This TCR beta chain was recorded in a study of blood T cell repertoires in COVID-19. Study summary: From T cells, B-cell-depleted T cells, or PBMCs came the material, which was cDNA or gDNA.

This clone occurred a few times. V was clipped by 3 bases and J by 6 bases, with 15 bases between them. The V gene's germline CDR1 is MNHEY and CDR2 SMNVEV (reference sequence). The CDR3 runs 14 residues. Methods used by the authors: The authors estimated nucleated cell counts from reference gene primer amplification. Only in-frame clones appear in the TCRdb table, and some are missing; sequencing was by immunoSEQ multiplex PCR. V and J calls plus clone size are reproduced from that table; the DNA served to infer D and trimming. Among around 250,000 clones listed, about 87% were seen once. The chain recombines TRBV27 with TRBJ2-7, with D tentatively TRBD1 (6 bases). The sequencing sample was made of peripheral blood. This TCR derives from a woman aged 70-85 years with active or convalescent COVID-19. CDR3 in amino acids: CASSFALTGTEQYF. The DNA for the CDR3 is TGTGCCAGCAGTTTTGCGTTGACAGGCACCGAGCAGTACTTC.